One and the same sample provided the 20 T cell receptor beta chains below, sequenced in a study of T cells after yellow fever vaccination. Via MiXCR, TCRdb re-called the 5' RACE reads, giving one row per CDR3 protein. The sample contains over 110,000 distinct CDR3 sequences, around 7.7% of which appear only once. This specimen was CD4+ T cells sorted from PBMCs, taken 5 days after the yellow fever booster vaccination. The receptors derive from a man aged 30 to 45 who received the YFV17D yellow fever vaccine.

In this sample, this clonotype turned up many times. The rearrangement links TRBV7-2 to TRBJ2-7, with 11 bases matching TRBD2. The germline gives CDR1 SGHTA, CDR2 FQGNSA. There are 14 residues in the CDR3. The J segment lost 3 bases and the V segment lost 6 bases, leaving 4 bases of the junction unmatched. The CDR3 coding sequence is TGTGCCAGCAGTTTAACTAGCGGGAGCTACGAGCAGTACTTC. It translates to CASSLTSGSYEQYF.

This clonotype occurred many times. The chain couples TRBV5-1 to TRBJ2-5; 9 positions match TRBD1. Germline V gives CDR1 SGHRS, CDR2 YFSETQ. V was clipped by 5 bases and J by 5 bases; unmatched bases: 7. The CDR3 consists of 14 residues. CDR3 DNA sequence: TGCGCCAGCAGGGCCGGGACAGGGATCGAGACCCAGTACTTC. This translates into CASRAGTGIETQYF.

This clonotype was seen at least ten times. The V gene is TRBV29-1, the J gene TRBJ2-1; the match to TRBD1 covers 8 bases. This CDR3 is 15 amino acids long. Losses at the gene ends were 4 bases for V and 2 bases for J; bases not matched to a gene: 7. Germline V gene data show CDR1 as SQVTM and CDR2 as ANQGSEA. CDR3 loop: CSVADGQGTYNEQFF. The DNA of the CDR3 is TGCAGCGTTGCGGACGGACAGGGTACCTACAATGAGCAGTTCTTC.

This clonotype was counted only a few times. The chain carries TRBV24-1 and TRBJ2-2; D is unclear. The germline V and J ends were trimmed by 4 bases and 6 bases, with 11 bases remaining between them. CDR1 is KGHDR and CDR2 is SFDVKD in the germline V gene. This CDR3 has 14 residues. In DNA form, the CDR3 reads TGTGCCACCAGTGACGTCAGGAAACCCGGGGAGCTGTTTTTT. Protein sequence: CATSDVRKPGELFF.

At least ten counts were recorded for this clonotype. CDR3 protein: CSARDPSEANTGELFF. CDR3 nucleotide sequence: TGCAGTGCTAGAGACCCTAGCGAGGCGAACACCGGGGAGCTGTTTTTT. V is TRBV20-1 and J is TRBJ2-2, with a tentative D call TRBD2 (6 bases). Looked up from germline, CDR1 is DFQATT and CDR2 is SNEGSKA (reference sequence). This CDR3 is 16 amino acids long. Between the trimmed V and J ends, which lost 0 bases and 0 bases, there was a span of 11 bases.

This clonotype was detected ten times or more. The chain is built from TRBV28 and TRBJ2-1; tentative D call: TRBD2 (6 bases). From germline, CDR1 is MDHEN and CDR2 SYDVKM. Between the trimmed V and J ends, which lost 3 bases and 8 bases, there was a span of 14 bases. There are 14 residues in the CDR3. CDR3 nucleotides: TGTGCCAGCAGTTTGAACGGGAGAGGGGATGAGCAGTTCTTC. It yields the protein CASSLNGRGDEQFF.

Many counts were recorded for this clonotype. The V gene is TRBV29-1, the J gene TRBJ2-5, with TRBD1 as a possible D gene (7 bases). The CDR3 has 13 amino acids. Germline CDR1 is SQVTM and CDR2 is ANQGSEA. V lost 3 bases, J lost 4 bases, and 12 bases lay in between. The chain's CDR3 is CSVERQGGETQYF. The CDR3 region has the DNA TGCAGCGTTGAGCGACAGGGAGGAGAGACCCAGTACTTC.

Ten or more counts support this clonotype. The chain has TRBV20-1 and TRBJ2-1; 11 positions agree with TRBD2. The CDR3 spans 14 residues. V trimming: 5 bases; J trimming: 4 bases; junction bases outside the gene matches: 4. Germline lookup yields CDR1 DFQATT and CDR2 SNEGSKA (reference sequence). The CDR3 sequence: CSAAPSGRYNEQFF. The CDR3 coding sequence is TGCAGTGCTGCCCCTAGCGGGAGGTACAATGAGCAGTTCTTC.

This clonotype showed up many times. The V call is TRBV5-4, the J call TRBJ2-3; 9 nucleotides agree with TRBD2. The CDR3 totals 13 residues. Trimming at V came to 3 bases and at J to 12 bases, leaving 8 bases not matched to a gene. CDR1 is SGHNT, CDR2 YYREEE, per germline (reference sequence). CDR3 nucleotide sequence: TGTGCCAGCAGCTCCGGGACTAGCCCCCCACAGTATTTT. It is translated as CASSSGTSPPQYF. The full variable domain, rest sourced from reference TRBV5-4 and TRBJ2-3, is ETGVTQSPTHLIKTRGQQVTLRCSSQSGHNTVSWYQQALGQGPQFIFQYYREEENGRGNFPPRFSGLQFPNYSSELNVNALELDDSALYLCASSSGTSPPQYFGPGTRLTVL.

This clonotype has a count of ten or more. The gene calls are TRBV7-9 and TRBJ2-5; no clear D gene. V was pared by 5 bases and J by 5 bases, with 9 bases between. Per the germline V gene, CDR1 is SEHNR and CDR2 is FQNEAQ (reference sequence). This CDR3 has 12 residues. This CDR3 is CASSTHGETQYF. In nucleotides, the CDR3 is TGTGCCAGCAGCACCCACGGCGAGACCCAGTACTTC.

Ten or more counts support this clonotype. The CDR3 DNA reads as TGTGCCAGCAGTTTGTTAACAGGGGGTCAGCCCCAGCATTTT. Translated: CASSLLTGGQPQHF. The rearrangement links TRBV12-3 or TRBV12-4 to TRBJ1-5; TRBD1 agrees at 8 bases. Trimming removed 3 bases from V and 6 bases from J; junction bases left unmatched: 4. The length of the CDR3 is 14 residues.

The chain links TRBV3-1 to TRBJ2-6; unclear D gene. The germline CDR1 and CDR2 sequences are LGHDT and YNNKEL (reference sequence). V shed 3 bases and J shed 0 bases, with 6 bases lying between them. This CDR3 contains 15 residues. CDR3 amino acids: CASSQWGSGANVLTF. The CDR3 DNA is TGTGCCAGCAGCCAGTGGGGCTCTGGGGCCAACGTCCTGACTTTC.

This chain connects TRBV5-4 to TRBJ2-1, with D possibly being TRBD2 (6 bases). CDR1 and CDR2 from the germline V gene are SGHNT and YYREEE (reference sequence). CDR3 length: 15 residues. The V end lost 4 bases, the J end lost 0 bases, and 11 bases lay between the germline ends. The DNA for the CDR3 is TGTGCCAGCAGCCGTGGACTACCCTCCTACAATGAGCAGTTCTTC. This translates into CASSRGLPSYNEQFF. Based on the CDR3 plus reference TRBV5-4 and TRBJ2-1, the full variable domain is ETGVTQSPTHLIKTRGQQVTLRCSSQSGHNTVSWYQQALGQGPQFIFQYYREEENGRGNFPPRFSGLQFPNYSSELNVNALELDDSALYLCASSRGLPSYNEQFFGPGTRLTVL.

Notes on this clonotype: Given a much more abundant clone one base away, this may be a read error. The chain combines TRBV7-2 with TRBJ2-7, with 9 bases identical to TRBD2. Germline V gives CDR1 SGHTA, CDR2 FQGNSA. CDR3 length: 14 amino acids. CDR3 protein: CASSLLAGVYEQDF. CDR3 bases: TGTGCCAGCAGCTTATTAGCGGGAGTCTACGAGCAGGACTTC.

The sample holds many counts of this clonotype. This chain joins TRBV20-1 and TRBJ2-7; D remains unclear. CDR1 and CDR2 (germline): DFQATT, SNEGSKA (reference sequence). Trimming took off 5 bases at V and 3 bases at J, with 8 bases between the two ends. This CDR3 is 11 amino acids long. The CDR3 DNA is TGCAGTGCTGCGGACGGCTACGAGCAGTACTTC. Protein product: CSAADGYEQYF.

The chain couples TRBV5-1 to TRBJ2-5, with 7 bases identical to TRBD2. V shed 2 bases, J shed 1 base, and the junction held 2 bases outside the gene matches. The CDR3 spans 14 residues. Germline V gene data show CDR1 as SGHRS and CDR2 as YFSETQ. Here the CDR3 DNA reads TGCGCCAGCAGCTTCGGGAGGCCCCAAGAGACCCAGTACTTC. Translating it yields CASSFGRPQETQYF.

For this clonotype: A read error may account for a junction end that differs from germline. V gene TRBV27 combines with J gene TRBJ1-5; D is possibly TRBD1 (6 bases). The CDR3 length is 15 residues. Germline V gene data show CDR1 as MNHEY and CDR2 as SMNVEV (reference sequence). The CDR3 is CASGSPGQSGEPHHF. Here the CDR3 DNA reads TGTGCCAGCGGGTCCCCCGGACAGTCCGGTGAGCCCCATCATTTT.

The genes are TRBV19 and TRBJ2-4; D is perhaps TRBD1 or TRBD2 (5 bases each). Trimming cost V 4 bases and J 10 bases, with 20 bases left between them. Germline CDR1 is LNHDA and CDR2 is SQIVND (reference sequence). The CDR3 has 15 amino acids. DNA of the CDR3: TGTGCCAGTAGTAGACCGGGGCACGTATTCCCAATTCAGTACTTC. Protein: CASSRPGHVFPIQYF.

This clonotype was detected ten times or more. The chain has TRBV15 and TRBJ2-3, with TRBD2 matching over 11 bases. Germline V gene lookup returns CDR1 LNHNV and CDR2 YYDKDF (reference sequence). This CDR3 is 16 amino acids long. V was clipped by 3 bases and J by 3 bases; unmatched bases: 5. CDR3 nucleotides: TGTGCCACCAGCAGGACTCTAGCGGGAGGAACAGATACGCAGTATTTT. Protein: CATSRTLAGGTDTQYF.

This clonotype was detected many times. This chain joins TRBV4-3 and TRBJ2-6, with D perhaps matching TRBD2 (6 bases). Germline lookup yields CDR1 LGHNA and CDR2 YSLEER. Trimming removed 1 base at V and 2 bases at J, with 9 bases between. The CDR3 consists of 16 residues. In DNA, the CDR3 is TGCGCCAGCAGCCAAGCGGGGGTTCCTGGGGCCAACGTCCTGACTTTC. Protein sequence: CASSQAGVPGANVLTF.